These 7 T cell receptor beta chains came from one sample sequenced in a study of T cell repertoires in cytomegalovirus infection. Using its own MiXCR run on the reads, TCRdb lists one record per CDR3 protein. Seen here are 700,000 to 950,000 distinct CDR3 sequences, 32% observed once, and the top ten hold around 12%. These receptors have no known antigen. The material was cultured CD8+ T cells from PBMCs, obtained from culture after CMV antigen stimulation. These TCRs come from a human donor in good health (CMV status not recorded). Some clones in this sample may be carry-over from other donors' samples.

This clonotype was seen ten or more times. The J gene is TRBJ1-5, the V gene TRBV7-2, with 9 positions matching TRBD1. The CDR3 has 16 residues. Germline CDR1 is SGHTA and CDR2 is FQGNSA. V was clipped by 3 bases and J by 6 bases; unmatched bases: 9. CDR3 sequence (DNA): TGTGCCAGCAGCTTCGAGACAGGGGGTGTGCGTCAGCCCCAGCATTTT. It is translated as CASSFETGGVRQPQHF.

This clonotype was observed at least ten times. This sequence joins TRBV12-3 or TRBV12-4 and TRBJ2-1; possible D gene TRBD2, 5 bases. Trimming took 6 bases from V and 0 from J, leaving 12 bases between them. The length of the CDR3 is 15 residues. CDR3 bases: TGTGCCAGCAGCCCCTCGGGGAGCTCCTACAATGAGCAGTTCTTC. This translates into CASSPSGSSYNEQFF.

Regarding this clonotype: One base away lies a much larger clone, so this may be a sequencing read error. The chain links TRBV12-3 or TRBV12-4 to TRBJ2-5, with 7 bases fitting TRBD1. V trimming: 6 bases; J trimming: 5 bases; junction bases outside the gene matches: 9. The CDR3 is 14 residues long. CDR3 sequence reads: CASRPTGTTETQYF. The CDR3 DNA follows: TGTGCCAGCAGGCCGACAGGGACCACGGAGACCCAGTACTTC.

The chain carries TRBV7-2 and TRBJ1-3, with 9 positions matching TRBD1. This CDR3 is 16 amino acids long. CDR1 and CDR2 from the germline V gene are SGHTA and FQGNSA. V shed 6 bases and J 2 bases; nucleotides not matched to a gene: 8. CDR3 in amino acids: CASSPGTGLPGNTIYF. Written as DNA, the CDR3 is TGTGCCAGCAGTCCAGGGACAGGGCTCCCTGGAAACACCATATATTTT.

This clonotype was picked up many times. An end of the junction differs from the germline gene, which may be a read error. The V call is TRBV7-6, the J call TRBJ2-1, with D perhaps assigned TRBD1 or TRBD2 (5 bases each). CDR3 length: 11 amino acids. The germline V gene has CDR1 SGHVS and CDR2 FNYEAQ. CDR3 sequence reads: CASSLGGEPFF. In DNA form, the CDR3 reads TGTGCCAGCAGCTTAGGAGGGGAGCCGTTCTTC.

The chain uses TRBV5-1 and TRBJ1-2; D not certain. CDR1 is SGHRS and CDR2 is YFSETQ in the germline V gene. The CDR3 contains 11 residues. V gave up 3 bases and J gave up 14 bases, with 14 bases separating them. The CDR3 nucleotides are TGCGCCAGCAGCTCTGAAAGGGTGTCAACCTTC. Translation gives CASSSERVSTF.

This clonotype was counted many times. This chain joins TRBV12-3 or TRBV12-4 and TRBJ2-3, with D perhaps TRBD1 (6 bases). V lost 6 bases and J 0 bases, leaving 13 bases between the germline ends. The CDR3 totals 15 residues. The CDR3 loop is CASSPYRVSTDTQYF. CDR3 in DNA: TGTGCCAGCAGCCCATACAGGGTTAGCACAGATACGCAGTATTTT.